This TCR beta chain was identified during a study of T cells in localized non-small cell lung cancer. Study-wide points: Exceeding tumor, uninvolved adjacent lung had the highest T cell clonality. Analysis by sequencing included only one tumor region, so heterogeneity remains possible. Longer overall survival was seen with higher T cell density measured in blood.

Germline V gives CDR1 ENHRY, CDR2 SYGVKD. J lost 6 bases, V lost 2 bases, and 12 bases had no gene match. The CDR3 is made up of 16 amino acids. Method: immunoSEQ multiplex PCR; TCRdb's copy keeps in-frame clones and lacks some. In the table there are a few thousand clones, approximately 25% of which are singletons. A remark on this clone: Its cognate antigen is unknown.

This material consisted of lung tumor tissue, taken before any cancer treatment. The chain couples TRBV10-3 to TRBJ1-2; 7 nucleotides agree with TRBD1. The sequence derives from a woman between 35 and 70 years old with stage III lung adenocarcinoma. CDR3 region: CAISEQNRGLLNGYTF. As DNA, the CDR3 is TGTGCCATCAGTGAGCAGAACAGGGGCCTCCTTAATGGCTACACCTTC.